This T cell receptor (beta chain) was sequenced during a study of beta chain features in type 1 diabetes. Points from the study as a whole: Equally in patients and controls, PCR might preferentially amplify shorter templates.

Since all of the isolated RNA was reverse transcribed, expressed TCRB transcripts were what got sequenced. Using immunoSEQ multiplex PCR, the repertoire was profiled, and TCRdb retains in-frame clones only, with some absent. Here the sample spans about 350,000 clones, 15% to 20% being singletons. The V and J ends lost 5 bases and 0 bases, in that order; junction bases with no gene match: 6. Germline CDR1 reads SGHVS; CDR2 reads FNYEAQ. The CDR3 is 17 residues long. This clone has a handful of counts. Its target is unknown. This chain uses TRBV7-6 with TRBJ2-4; 11 bases fit TRBD1. This receptor was identified in a woman between 18 and 29 years old in good health. Material for sequencing was naive CD4+ T cells from blood. The CDR3 nucleotides are TGTGCCAGCAGCCCTTGGACAGGGGGCTTAGCCAAAAACATTCAGTACTTC. The encoded protein is CASSPWTGGLAKNIQYF.